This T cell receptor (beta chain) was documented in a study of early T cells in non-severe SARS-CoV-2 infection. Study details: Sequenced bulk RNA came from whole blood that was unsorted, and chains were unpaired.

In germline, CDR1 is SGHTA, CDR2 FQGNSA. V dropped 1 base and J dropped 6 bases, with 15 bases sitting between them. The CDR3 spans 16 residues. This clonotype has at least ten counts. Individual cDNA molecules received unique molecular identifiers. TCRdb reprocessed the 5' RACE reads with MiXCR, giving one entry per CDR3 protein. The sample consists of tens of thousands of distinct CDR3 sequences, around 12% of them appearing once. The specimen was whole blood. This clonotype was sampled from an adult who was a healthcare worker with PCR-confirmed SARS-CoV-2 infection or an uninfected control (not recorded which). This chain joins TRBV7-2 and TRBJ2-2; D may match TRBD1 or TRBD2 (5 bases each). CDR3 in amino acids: CASSLVGTPSAGELFF. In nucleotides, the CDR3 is TGTGCCAGCAGCTTAGTCGGGACCCCTTCCGCCGGGGAGCTGTTTTTT.